The next 26 T cell receptor beta chains were all read from a single sample in a study of OX40 agonist ivuxolimab in advanced cancers. Here immunoSEQ multiplex PCR was the method, and the copy in TCRdb shows in-frame clones only, minus some. The table has 20,000 to 30,000 clones, about 87% seen once; the top ten hold 31%. The sequencing used CD4+ or CD8+ T cells sorted from blood, collected in a trial of the OX40 agonist ivuxolimab. Receptors were obtained from an adult with an advanced solid tumor such as melanoma, head and neck, liver or kidney cancer.

The rearrangement uses TRBV7-9 and TRBJ2-7; D gene ambiguous. This CDR3 is built from 13 residues. Germline V gene sequence: CDR1 SEHNR, CDR2 FQNEAQ (reference sequence). Trimming took off 2 bases at V and 5 bases at J, with 10 bases between the two ends. The CDR3 loop reads CASSLSLPHEQYF. CDR3 sequence (DNA): TGTGCCAGCAGCTTATCCCTCCCCCACGAGCAGTACTTC.

This clone is labeled medium-sized. An end of the junction does not agree with germline; a read error may underlie this. Different DNA sequences within this sample yield the same CDR3. The chain employs TRBV7-9 and TRBJ2-7; no definite D call. Germline V gives CDR1 SEHNR, CDR2 FQNEAQ (reference sequence). This CDR3 is built from 16 residues. The CDR3 coding sequence is TGCGCCAGCAGCCAAGAATCGGCCCTCGAACGGTCTGAGCAGTACTTC. Its translation: CASSQESALERSEQYF.

CDR3 region: CASSIRVSYEQYF. The DNA of the CDR3 is TGTGCCAGTAGTATAAGGGTATCCTACGAGCAGTACTTC. The chain uses TRBV19 and TRBJ2-7; D gene uncertain. The V gene lost 2 bases and the J gene lost 1 base, with 6 bases spanning the gap. CDR3 length: 13 amino acids. CDR1 is LNHDA and CDR2 is SQIVND in the germline V gene (reference sequence). Based on the CDR3 plus reference TRBV19 and TRBJ2-7, the full variable domain is DGGITQSPKYLFRKEGQNVTLSCEQNLNHDAMYWYRQDPGQGLRLIYYSQIVNDFQKGDIAEGYSVSREKKESFPLTVTSAQKNPTAFYLCASSIRVSYEQYFGPGTRLTVT.

The rearrangement uses TRBV9 and TRBJ2-6; 7 nucleotides agree with TRBD1. CDR3 length equals 21 residues. The trim removed 0 bases at V and 0 bases at J, leaving 15 bases unmatched. Germline assignment: CDR1 SGDLS and CDR2 YYNGEE. CDR3 in amino acids: CASSVAQPGGLTFSGANVLTF. The CDR3 bases are TGTGCCAGCAGCGTAGCCCAGCCAGGGGGTCTGACCTTCTCTGGGGCCAACGTCCTGACTTTC.

The J gene is TRBJ2-5, the V gene TRBV5-6; 11 bases agree with TRBD1. CDR3 length: 14 amino acids. Trimming removed 4 bases from V and 4 bases from J; junction bases left unmatched: 3. The germline gives CDR1 SGHDT, CDR2 YYEEEE. The DNA of the CDR3 is TGTGCCAGCAGCCCCGGGACAGGGGGAGAGACCCAGTACTTC. Its protein is CASSPGTGGETQYF.

This rearrangement joins TRBV11-2 to TRBJ1-1; no clear D. CDR3 length: 11 amino acids. CDR1 and CDR2 from the germline V gene are SGHAT and FQNNGV. Trimming cost V 5 bases and J 8 bases, with 9 bases left between them. CDR3 protein: CASSTNREAFF. The CDR3 DNA sequence: TGTGCCAGCAGCACAAACAGAGAAGCTTTCTTT.

This rearrangement joins TRBV30 to TRBJ1-2; 7 positions agree with TRBD1. The CDR3 has 15 amino acids. Germline loops: CDR1 GTSNPN, CDR2 SVGIG (reference sequence). Trimming removed 4 bases from V and 7 bases from J; junction bases left unmatched: 15. Here the CDR3 DNA reads TGTGCCTGGATGCTCCAGACAGGGTCACGTGTTGGCTACACCTTC. Translated, it gives CAWMLQTGSRVGYTF.

The chain uses TRBV7-9 and TRBJ2-2, with TRBD1 matching 7 bases. The CDR3 is made up of 16 amino acids. Germline loops: CDR1 SEHNR, CDR2 FQNEAQ (reference sequence). V shed 5 bases, J shed 6 bases, and the junction held 12 bases outside the gene matches. The DNA of the CDR3 is TGTGCCAGCAGCCCACCGGGACAGTCATCCCCCGGGGAGCTGTTTTTT. Protein product: CASSPPGQSSPGELFF. Together with reference TRBV7-9 and TRBJ2-2, the CDR3 gives the full variable domain: DTGVSQNPRHKITKRGQNVTFRCDPISEHNRLYWYRQTLGQGPEFLTYFQNEAQLEKSRLLSDRFSAERPKGSFSTLEIQRTEQGDSAMYLCASSPPGQSSPGELFFGEGSRLTVL.

The chain is built from TRBV7-2 and TRBJ2-3; D is perhaps TRBD1 (6 bases). Germline CDR1 reads SGHTA; CDR2 reads FQGNSA. V was shortened by 2 bases and J by 0 bases, with 9 bases between the two germline ends. The CDR3 has 15 amino acids. The CDR3 region is CASSLPDRSTDTQYF. The CDR3 DNA is TGTGCCAGCAGCTTACCAGACAGGAGCACAGATACGCAGTATTTT.

This chain joins TRBV2 and TRBJ2-7; D possibly corresponds to TRBD2 (6 bases). This CDR3 has 15 residues. Per germline, CDR1 SNHLY and CDR2 FYNNEI. Trimming shortened V by 2 bases and J by 4 bases, and 15 bases separated the two germline ends. The CDR3 DNA reads TGTGCCAGCAGTGAAAGGTGGAGGGCTGGGTACGAGCAGTACTTC. Protein sequence: CASSERWRAGYEQYF.

The rearrangement joins TRBV29-1 to TRBJ2-1; 8 positions agree with TRBD2. The CDR3 has 17 residues. The V gene's germline CDR1 is SQVTM and CDR2 ANQGSEA. J lost 3 bases, V lost 6 bases, and 16 bases had no gene match. The CDR3 is CSVPKAGVTQLYNEQFF. CDR3 DNA sequence: TGCAGCGTCCCGAAAGCGGGAGTCACCCAACTCTACAATGAGCAGTTCTTC.

J is TRBJ2-3 and V is TRBV5-1; D gene ambiguous. Germline-derived CDR1 and CDR2 are SGHRS and YFSETQ. The CDR3 loop spans 14 amino acids. Trimming removed 4 bases at V and 4 bases at J, with 13 bases between. The CDR3 nucleotides read TGCGCCAGCAGCCTACAGACCAGCTCAGATACGCAGTATTTT. Protein product: CASSLQTSSDTQYF.

CDR3 DNA sequence: TGTGCCAGCAGTTTAAGGGCCTTATCGGGGGGGCATGTAGATACGCAGTATTTT. It specifies CASSLRALSGGHVDTQYF. This rearrangement joins TRBV28 to TRBJ2-3; 8 nucleotides line up with TRBD2. The germline V gene has CDR1 MDHEN and CDR2 SYDVKM. V was pared by 2 bases and J by 5 bases, with 15 bases of the junction left unmatched. This CDR3 comprises 18 residues.

The rearrangement joins TRBV5-6 to TRBJ1-2; D remains ambiguous. V was pared by 2 bases and J by 4 bases, with 9 bases between. The germline V gene encodes CDR1 SGHDT and CDR2 YYEEEE. This CDR3 comprises 13 residues. The CDR3 DNA sequence: TGTGCCAGCAGCTTTGAGGGAAGCTATGGCTACACCTTC. Protein sequence: CASSFEGSYGYTF. The full variable domain, completed using reference TRBV5-6 and TRBJ1-2, is DAGVTQSPTHLIKTRGQQVTLRCSPKSGHDTVSWYQQALGQGPQFIFQYYEEEERQRGNFPDRFSGHQFPNYSSELNVNALLLGDSALYLCASSFEGSYGYTFGSGTRLTVV.

The rearrangement uses TRBV5-1 and TRBJ2-3, with 13 bases fitting TRBD2. The junction had 2 bases not matched to a gene; V was cut back by 4 bases and J by 0 bases. The germline V gene encodes CDR1 SGHRS and CDR2 YFSETQ. CDR3 length equals 16 residues. The chain's CDR3 is CASSAGLAGSTDTQYF. The CDR3 nucleotides read TGCGCCAGCAGCGCGGGACTAGCGGGGAGCACAGATACGCAGTATTTT.

This clone was recorded a few times. The rearrangement joins TRBV6-1 to TRBJ1-1; the D is unclear. The germline CDR1 and CDR2 sequences are MNHNS and SASEGT. This CDR3 is 14 amino acids long. V lost 6 bases to trimming and J lost 3 bases, with 14 bases between them. CDR3 residues: CASRTLAGYTEAFF. As DNA, the CDR3 is TGTGCCAGCAGGACTCTTGCTGGGTACACTGAAGCTTTCTTT.

This rearrangement joins TRBV7-9 to TRBJ2-2; D remains ambiguous. Germline V gives CDR1 SEHNR, CDR2 FQNEAQ (reference sequence). This CDR3 has 14 residues. Trimming stripped 5 bases from V and 7 bases from J, with 14 bases between. This CDR3 reads CASSQESRSGELFF. The CDR3 bases are TGTGCCAGCAGCCAGGAATCACGGAGCGGGGAGCTGTTTTTT.

The DNA of the CDR3 is TGCGCCAGCAGCTTGCAGCAGAACTACGAGCAGTACTTC. Translated, it gives CASSLQQNYEQYF. V is TRBV5-1 and J is TRBJ2-7, with D unresolved. The CDR3 has 13 residues. Germline-derived CDR1 and CDR2 are SGHRS and YFSETQ. V dropped 1 base and J dropped 3 bases, with 8 bases sitting between them.

The chain joins TRBV7-6 to TRBJ2-5; 9 positions match TRBD1. With the DNA end fitting TRBJ2-7 better, the J assignment may be wrong. The CDR3 extends over 15 amino acids. The V gene's germline CDR1 is SGHVS and CDR2 FNYEAQ. The DNA of the CDR3 is TGTGCCAGCAGCCCTCGGACAGGGGTCGGTTCCGAGCAGTACTTC. Protein: CASSPRTGVGSEQYF.

The chain carries TRBV18 and TRBJ1-4; no clear D. CDR1 is KGHSH and CDR2 is LQKENI in the germline V gene. The CDR3 loop spans 14 amino acids. Trimming removed 3 bases at V and 0 bases at J, with 5 bases between. The CDR3: CASSPPSTNEKLFF. CDR3 DNA: TGTGCCAGCTCACCCCCATCAACTAATGAAAAACTGTTTTTT.

The V call is TRBV4-1, the J call TRBJ2-7; tentative D call: TRBD1 (5 bases). The CDR3 runs 15 residues. Per germline, CDR1 MGHRA and CDR2 YSYEKL. V was trimmed by 1 base and J by 4 bases, leaving 14 bases between them. For the CDR3, the DNA is TGCGCCAGCAGCCAAGCACCCAGGGTTCCTTACGAGCAGTACTTC. It yields the protein CASSQAPRVPYEQYF.

The rearrangement joins TRBV9 to TRBJ2-1; the D gene is possibly TRBD2 (5 bases). Trimming removed 3 bases at V and 4 bases at J, with 11 bases between. Germline V gene sequence: CDR1 SGDLS, CDR2 YYNGEE. There are 14 residues in the CDR3. CDR3 nucleotide sequence: TGTGCCAGCAGCGCAGGCGGCGGGTACAATGAGCAGTTCTTC. The encoded protein is CASSAGGGYNEQFF.

The J gene is TRBJ1-4, the V gene TRBV4-1; TRBD1 aligns across 7 bases. CDR1 MGHRA and CDR2 YSYEKL come from the germline V gene. The V and J ends lost 1 base and 7 bases, in that order; junction bases with no gene match: 6. CDR3 size: 15 residues. This chain's CDR3 is CASSQAGTAIEKLFF. CDR3 in DNA: TGCGCCAGCAGCCAAGCGGGGACAGCCATTGAAAAACTGTTTTTT.

The CDR3 is CASSQGVGSLAYEQYF. The CDR3 coding sequence is TGTGCCAGCAGCCAAGGGGTAGGCAGCCTAGCCTACGAGCAGTACTTC. V gene TRBV4-2 combines with J gene TRBJ2-7; no clear D gene. V lost 1 base and J 2 bases, leaving 15 bases between the germline ends. The CDR3 sequence is 16 residues long. Germline loops: CDR1 LGHNA, CDR2 YNFKEQ.

The chain carries TRBV28 and TRBJ1-5, with TRBD1 as a possible D gene (5 bases). V was clipped by 5 bases and J by 0 bases, with 20 bases between them. This CDR3 region has 18 residues. Germline CDR1 reads MDHEN; CDR2 reads SYDVKM. In nucleotides, the CDR3 is TGTGCCAGCAGTCCTCCCGGGGGGGGTTGGGGTAGCAATCAGCCCCAGCATTTT. Translation gives CASSPPGGGWGSNQPQHF.

V gene TRBV11-2 combines with J gene TRBJ2-2; possibly TRBD1 or TRBD2 for D (7 bases each). This CDR3 has 15 amino acids. With 5 bases removed from V and 5 bases from J, the gap between germline ends came to 15 bases. Per germline, CDR1 SGHAT and CDR2 FQNNGV. CDR3 sequence: CASSVRQGGTGELFF. CDR3 coding DNA: TGTGCCAGCAGCGTACGACAGGGAGGGACCGGGGAGCTGTTTTTT.